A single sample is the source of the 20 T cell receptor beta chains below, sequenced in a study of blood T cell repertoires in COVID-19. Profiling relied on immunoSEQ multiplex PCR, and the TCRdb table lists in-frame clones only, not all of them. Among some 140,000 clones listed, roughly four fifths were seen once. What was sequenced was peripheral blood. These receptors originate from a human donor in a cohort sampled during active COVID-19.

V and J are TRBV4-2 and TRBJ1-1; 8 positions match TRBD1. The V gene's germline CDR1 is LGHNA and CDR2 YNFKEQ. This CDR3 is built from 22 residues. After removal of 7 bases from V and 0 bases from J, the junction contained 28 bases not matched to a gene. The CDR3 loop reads CASTPKIPGEAGGPSMNTEAFF. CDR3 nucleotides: TGTGCCAGCACCCCGAAAATCCCCGGCGAGGCAGGGGGCCCCTCCATGAACACTGAAGCTTTCTTT.

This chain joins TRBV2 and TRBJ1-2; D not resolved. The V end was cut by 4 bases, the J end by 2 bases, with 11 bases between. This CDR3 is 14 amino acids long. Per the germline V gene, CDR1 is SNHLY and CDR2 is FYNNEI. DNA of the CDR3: TGTGCCAGCAGTGGAGACTCTGCCAACTATGGCTACACCTTC. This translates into CASSGDSANYGYTF.

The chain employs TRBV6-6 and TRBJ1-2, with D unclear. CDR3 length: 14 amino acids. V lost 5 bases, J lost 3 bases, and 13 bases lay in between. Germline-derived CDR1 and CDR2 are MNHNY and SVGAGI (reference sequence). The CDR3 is CASSRSGLDYGYTF. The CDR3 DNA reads TGTGCCAGCAGTCGATCTGGACTGGACTATGGCTACACCTTC.

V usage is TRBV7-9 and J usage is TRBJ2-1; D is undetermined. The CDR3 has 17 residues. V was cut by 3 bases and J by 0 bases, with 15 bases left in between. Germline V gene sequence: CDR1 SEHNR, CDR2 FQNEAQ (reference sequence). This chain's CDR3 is CASSFLGGASSYNEQFF. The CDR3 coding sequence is TGTGCCAGCAGCTTTTTAGGCGGAGCGAGCTCCTACAATGAGCAGTTCTTC.

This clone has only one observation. This chain's CDR3 is CASSEVSPGQDTEAFF. The CDR3 bases are TGTGCCAGCAGTGAAGTTTCCCCAGGGCAGGACACTGAAGCTTTCTTT. This chain links TRBV2 with TRBJ1-1; D is perhaps TRBD1 (5 bases). This CDR3 contains 16 residues. Germline loops: CDR1 SNHLY, CDR2 FYNNEI. Trimming cost V 1 base and J 3 bases, with 15 bases left between them.

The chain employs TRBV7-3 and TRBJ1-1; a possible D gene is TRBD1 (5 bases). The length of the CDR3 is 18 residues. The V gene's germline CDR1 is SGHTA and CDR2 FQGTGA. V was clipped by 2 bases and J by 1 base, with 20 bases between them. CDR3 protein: CASSLERGRYRPNTEAFF. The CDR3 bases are TGTGCCAGCAGCTTAGAGCGGGGACGTTATCGACCGAACACTGAAGCTTTCTTT.

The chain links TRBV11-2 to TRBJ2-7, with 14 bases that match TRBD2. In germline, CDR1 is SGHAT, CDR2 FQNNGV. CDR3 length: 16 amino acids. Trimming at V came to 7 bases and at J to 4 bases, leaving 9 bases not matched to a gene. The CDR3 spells CASTPTRLAGGYEQYF. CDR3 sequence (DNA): TGTGCCAGCACCCCGACAAGACTAGCGGGGGGGTACGAGCAGTACTTC.

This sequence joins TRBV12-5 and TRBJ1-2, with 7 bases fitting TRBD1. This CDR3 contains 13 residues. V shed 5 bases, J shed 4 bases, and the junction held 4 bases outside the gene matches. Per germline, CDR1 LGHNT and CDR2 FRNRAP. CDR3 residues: CASGGGQSYGYTF. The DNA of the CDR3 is TGTGCTAGTGGTGGGGGACAGAGCTATGGCTACACCTTC.

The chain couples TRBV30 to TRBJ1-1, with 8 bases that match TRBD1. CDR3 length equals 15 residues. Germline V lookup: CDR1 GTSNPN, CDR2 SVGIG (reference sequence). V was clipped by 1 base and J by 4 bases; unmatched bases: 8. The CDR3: CAWSAIRGRVTEAFF. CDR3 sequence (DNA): TGTGCCTGGAGTGCCATCAGGGGGCGGGTCACTGAAGCTTTCTTT.

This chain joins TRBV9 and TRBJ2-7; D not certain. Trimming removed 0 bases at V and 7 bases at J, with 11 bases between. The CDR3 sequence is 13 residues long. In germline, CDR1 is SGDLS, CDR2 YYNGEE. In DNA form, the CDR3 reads TGTGCCAGCAGCGTAGAAGTTCGCGAAGAGCAGTACTTC. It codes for CASSVEVREEQYF.

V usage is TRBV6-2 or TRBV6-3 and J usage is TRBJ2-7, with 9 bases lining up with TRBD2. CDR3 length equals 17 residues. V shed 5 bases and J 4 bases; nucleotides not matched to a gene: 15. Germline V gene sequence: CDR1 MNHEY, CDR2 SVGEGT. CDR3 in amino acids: CASSPSFSSGARYEQYF. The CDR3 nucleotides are TGTGCCAGCAGTCCCTCCTTTTCTAGCGGGGCGCGTTACGAGCAGTACTTC.

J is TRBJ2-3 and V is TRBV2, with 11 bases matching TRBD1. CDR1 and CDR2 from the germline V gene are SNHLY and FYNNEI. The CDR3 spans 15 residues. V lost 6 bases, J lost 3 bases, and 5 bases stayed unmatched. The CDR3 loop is CASRQDRGLTDTQYF. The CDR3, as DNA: TGTGCCAGCAGGCAGGACAGGGGGCTTACAGATACGCAGTATTTT.

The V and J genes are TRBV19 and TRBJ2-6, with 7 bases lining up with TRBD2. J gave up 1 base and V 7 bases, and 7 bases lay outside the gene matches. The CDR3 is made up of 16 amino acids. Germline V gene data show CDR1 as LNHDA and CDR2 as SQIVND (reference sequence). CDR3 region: CASMAWGGSGANVLTF. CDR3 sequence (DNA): TGTGCCAGTATGGCTTGGGGGGGGTCTGGGGCCAACGTCCTGACTTTC.

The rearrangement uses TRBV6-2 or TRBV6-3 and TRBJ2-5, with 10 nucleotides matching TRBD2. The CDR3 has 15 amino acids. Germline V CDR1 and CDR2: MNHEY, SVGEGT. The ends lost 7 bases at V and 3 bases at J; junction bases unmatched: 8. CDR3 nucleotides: TGTGCCAGCAACCCACTAGCGGGGAGGGAAGAGACCCAGTACTTC. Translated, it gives CASNPLAGREETQYF.

CDR3 bases: TGTGCCAGCAGCCCGAGGGTGGAAGGCAATGAGCAGTTCTTC. Translation: CASSPRVEGNEQFF. V and J are TRBV9 and TRBJ2-1, with D tentatively TRBD2 (5 bases). V dropped 4 bases and J dropped 6 bases, with 14 bases sitting between them. From germline, CDR1 is SGDLS and CDR2 YYNGEE. The CDR3 loop spans 14 amino acids.

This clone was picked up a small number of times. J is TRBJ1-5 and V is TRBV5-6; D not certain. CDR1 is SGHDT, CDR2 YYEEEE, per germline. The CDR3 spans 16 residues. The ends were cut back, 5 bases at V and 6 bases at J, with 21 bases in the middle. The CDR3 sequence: CASSQRSVGGTQPQHF. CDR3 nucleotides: TGTGCCAGCAGTCAAAGGTCTGTCGGAGGCACTCAGCCCCAGCATTTT.

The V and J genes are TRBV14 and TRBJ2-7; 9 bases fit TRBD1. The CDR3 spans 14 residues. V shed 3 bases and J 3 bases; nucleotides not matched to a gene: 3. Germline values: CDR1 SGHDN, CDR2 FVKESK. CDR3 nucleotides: TGTGCCAGCAGCCACGGGGGACAGGGCTACGAGCAGTACTTC. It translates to CASSHGGQGYEQYF.

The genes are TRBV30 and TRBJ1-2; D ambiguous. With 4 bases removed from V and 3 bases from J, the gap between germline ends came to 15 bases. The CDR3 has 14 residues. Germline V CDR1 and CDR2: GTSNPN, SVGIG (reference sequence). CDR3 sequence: CAWKARGSDYGYTF. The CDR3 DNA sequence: TGTGCCTGGAAGGCACGAGGTTCCGACTATGGCTACACCTTC. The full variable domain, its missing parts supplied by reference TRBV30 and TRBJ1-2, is SQTIHQWPATLVQPVGSPLSLECTVEGTSNPNLYWYRQAAGRGLQLLFYSVGIGQISSEVPQNLSASRPQDRQFILSSKKLLLSDSGFYLCAWKARGSDYGYTFGSGTRLTVV.

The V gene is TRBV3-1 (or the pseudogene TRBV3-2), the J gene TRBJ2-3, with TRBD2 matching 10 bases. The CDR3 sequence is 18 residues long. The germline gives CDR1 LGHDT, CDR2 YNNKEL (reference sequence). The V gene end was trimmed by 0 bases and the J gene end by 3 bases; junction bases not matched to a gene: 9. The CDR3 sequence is CASSQDRASGGPTDTQYF. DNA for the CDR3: TGTGCCAGCAGCCAAGATCGTGCTAGCGGGGGCCCTACAGATACGCAGTATTTT.

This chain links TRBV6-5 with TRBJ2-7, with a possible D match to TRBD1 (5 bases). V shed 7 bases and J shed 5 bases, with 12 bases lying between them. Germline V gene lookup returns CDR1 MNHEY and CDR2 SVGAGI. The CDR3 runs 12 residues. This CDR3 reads CASTAGWHEQYF. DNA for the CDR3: TGTGCCAGCACAGCAGGGTGGCACGAGCAGTACTTC.